Listed below are T cell receptor beta chains from one sample, sequenced in a study of cytomegalovirus exposure and HLA in healthy donors. The method was immunoSEQ multiplex PCR; TCRdb's version includes in-frame clones alone and lacks a portion of them. The data contain about 130,000 clones, approximately 79% of them singletons. The sequencing input was PBMCs. These receptors all stem from a young man in good health and CMV-seronegative. The CDR3 runs from the conserved cysteine through the conserved F or W. A D gene is named only where the DNA matches it firmly. Clone size is not always given. Where it is, it says once, few, many or a class for expanded clones.

j_gene	abundance	v_gene	d_gene	CDR3aa	CDR3nt
TRBJ2-5	-	TRBV6-1	TRBD2	CASSELWLAGGRNQETQYF	TGTGCCAGCAGTGAACTGTGGCTAGCGGGGGGCAGGAACCAAGAGACCCAGTACTTC
TRBJ2-7	-	TRBV6-6	TRBD2	CASSYSYSGGAYEQYF	TGTGCCAGCAGTTACTCGTACAGCGGGGGGGCCTACGAGCAGTACTTC
TRBJ1-1	-	TRBV6-5	-	CASSYGQGAFF	TGTGCCAGCAGTTACGGGCAGGGCGCTTTCTTT
TRBJ2-7	-	TRBV2	-	CASRDRPVKGYEQYF	TGTGCCAGCAGGGACCGCCCAGTAAAGGGGTACGAGCAGTACTTC
TRBJ1-2	once	TRBV5-4	TRBD1	CASSLGTGYGYTF	TGTGCCAGCAGCCTGGGGACAGGGTATGGCTACACCTTC
TRBJ2-3	-	TRBV7-2	-	CASSSIASVGGTTDTQYF	TGTGCCAGCAGCAGTATAGCTTCGGTTGGAGGGACCACAGATACGCAGTATTTT
TRBJ2-1	-	TRBV27	TRBD1	CASSHRTGVNEQFF	TGTGCCAGCAGTCATAGGACAGGGGTTAATGAGCAGTTCTTC
TRBJ2-1	few	TRBV11-1	-	CASSLETRRTYNEQFF	TGTGCCAGCAGCTTAGAGACTAGAAGGACCTACAATGAGCAGTTCTTC
TRBJ1-5	few	TRBV7-2	-	CASSDQGGSNQPQHF	TGTGCCAGCAGCGACCAGGGTGGGAGCAATCAGCCCCAGCATTTT
TRBJ2-7	-	TRBV5-3	-	CARSLGFRSSYEQYF	TGTGCCAGAAGCTTGGGGTTCCGGAGCTCCTACGAGCAGTACTTC
TRBJ2-2	-	TRBV6-6	-	CASSYWGHSNTGELFF	TGTGCCAGCAGTTACTGGGGACACTCGAACACCGGGGAGCTGTTTTTT
TRBJ1-1	-	TRBV10-3	-	CAIREGARTGNTEAFF	TGTGCCATCAGGGAGGGAGCTAGAACAGGAAACACTGAAGCTTTCTTT
TRBJ2-2	-	TRBV30	-	CAWSLGSSGRELFF	TGTGCCTGGAGTCTCGGGTCCAGCGGAAGGGAGCTGTTTTTT
TRBJ2-2	-	TRBV7-7	-	CASSLQSNTGELFF	TGTGCCAGCAGCTTACAGTCGAACACCGGGGAGCTGTTTTTT
TRBJ2-3	-	TRBV5-1	-	CASSLFLGAGTDTQYF	TGCGCCAGCAGCTTGTTTCTGGGGGCAGGGACAGATACGCAGTATTTT
TRBJ1-2	-	TRBV2	TRBD1	CASSLGQDYGYTF	TGTGCCAGCAGTCTGGGACAGGACTATGGCTACACCTTC
TRBJ2-7	-	TRBV4-2	TRBD1	CASSPNRQGRYEQYF	TGTGCCAGCAGCCCCAATCGACAGGGTCGGTACGAGCAGTACTTC
TRBJ1-2	-	TRBV28	-	CASTSSGEGSGANYGYTF	TGTGCCAGCACCTCTTCAGGGGAAGGGAGTGGGGCTAACTATGGCTACACCTTC
TRBJ2-1	-	TRBV30	TRBD2	CAWSVLSGGANEQFF	TGTGCCTGGAGTGTACTGAGCGGGGGGGCCAATGAGCAGTTCTTC
TRBJ1-5	-	TRBV6-1	-	CAIGSGRQPQHF	TGTGCCATAGGCAGCGGGCGTCAGCCCCAGCATTTT
TRBJ2-1	-	TRBV5-4	TRBD2	CASSSRAGGPWEQFF	TGTGCCAGCAGCTCCCGAGCGGGGGGGCCGTGGGAGCAGTTCTTC
TRBJ1-4	-	TRBV4-1	TRBD1	CASSQDAGTGDNEKLFF	TGCGCCAGCAGCCAAGATGCCGGGACAGGGGATAATGAAAAACTGTTTTTT
TRBJ1-3	-	TRBV10-3	-	CAISLSGNTIYF	TGTGCCATCAGTTTATCGGGAAACACCATATATTTT
TRBJ2-3	-	TRBV10-3	TRBD1	CAIRSSAGGDGDTQYF	TGTGCCATCAGATCGAGCGCAGGGGGAGACGGAGATACGCAGTATTTT
TRBJ2-7	-	TRBV5-1	-	CASSLQGTYEQYF	TGCGCCAGCAGCCTACAGGGTACCTACGAGCAGTACTTC
TRBJ2-5	once	TRBV5-4	-	CASSLMAGVGETQYF	TGTGCCAGCAGCTTGATGGCAGGGGTGGGTGAGACCCAGTACTTC
TRBJ1-2	-	TRBV18	TRBD1	CASSLGDRVYGYTF	TGTGCCAGCTCACTCGGGGACAGGGTGTATGGCTACACCTTC
TRBJ2-4	-	TRBV11-1	TRBD2	CASSQGTSGAQYF	TGTGCCAGCAGCCAAGGGACTAGCGGGGCACAGTACTTC
TRBJ2-7	few	TRBV5-1	TRBD2	CASSSGLAGGPGEQYF	TGCGCCAGCAGCTCTGGACTAGCGGGGGGGCCAGGCGAGCAGTACTTC